This T cell receptor (beta chain) appears in the sequencing data of a study of blood T cells in healthy people across ages. Trimming took 2 bases from V and 6 from J; bases not matched to a gene: 5. This CDR3 contains 15 residues. Per the germline V gene, CDR1 is SGHVS and CDR2 is FNYEAQ. Through a sample-barcoded 5' primer and a J-beta primer mix, a second PCR was run for roughly 7 to 11 cycles. Any given sample supplied a minimum of 2.5 million CDR3-containing paired-end reads. TCRdb re-analysed the 5' RACE reads in MiXCR, keeping a single row per CDR3 protein. The table lists about 1.4 million distinct CDR3 sequences, almost 60% of them singletons.

The specimen was blood. This TCR came from a man in his late teens or twenties in good health. This sequence joins TRBV7-6 and TRBJ2-3; 10 bases line up with TRBD2. Here the CDR3 DNA reads TGTGCCAGCAGCTTACCTAGCGGGAGTCCTGATACGCAGTATTTT. This encodes CASSLPSGSPDTQYF.